This T cell receptor beta chain was obtained from a study of blood T cell repertoires in COVID-19 (dated by TCRdb to about 2020). Concerning the study at large: Collaborator samples came from the United States, Italy and Spain and covered acute and convalescent phases of COVID-19. The material from the prospective study consisted of cDNA or gDNA derived from T cells, B-cell-depleted T cells, or PBMCs. Subjects who had been exposed to COVID-19, were actively infected with it, or had recovered from it provided the deeply sampled blood TCRbeta repertoires that made up the dataset. The repertoires were made available in a free public database intended to serve as a resource for research on the immune response to SARS-CoV-2. The samples were drawn from two sources: the first 160 participants of the ongoing ImmuneRACE study, and over 1,000 subjects contributed by 6 global collaborators. A de-identified subject ID, COVID-19 status, age in years and sex were almost always included in the sample metadata. Where available, HLA class I and class II types were obtained from metadata supplied by the sample provider rather than from assay-based typing.

For this clone: Its antigen has not been determined. No clone much larger than this one lies a single base away; base qualities are absent.

TCRbeta CDR3 regions were amplified from genomic DNA by means of the immunoSEQ Assay, a bias-controlled multiplex PCR. Per the authors' processing: Nucleated cell counts per sample were estimated from amplification of reference gene primers within the assay. Sequence reads were collapsed and filtered to measure the absolute abundance of every unique TCRbeta CDR3 rearrangement. For each sample, productive Simpson clonality was calculated as the square root of Simpson's diversity index over productive rearrangements. Drawn from immuneACCESS, this table holds only the in-frame rearrangements with V and J called that TCRdb kept. Clones are partly lost; checked studies trace under half to an unresolved V gene and leave the rest unexplained. V, J and clone size derive from that table, while D and trimming were established from the DNA sequence. The sample table holds about 150,000 clones, of which 80% to 90% were seen once. The top ten constitute approximately 2.8% of the sample.

The collaborating institutions used their own protocols to collect whole blood in K2EDTA tubes. For TCRbeta analysis, collaborators shipped samples in one of three forms: frozen whole blood, isolated PBMCs, or DNA extracted from either of those sample types. The study at large found these results: Clinical and demographic metadata were provided uncurated, with the amount varying by source and participant.

The junction carries 12 bases between V and J, which are trimmed by 0 bases and 0 bases respectively. The germline V gene encodes CDR1 MDHEN and CDR2 SYDVKM. The CDR3 measures 17 amino acids from cysteine to phenylalanine. The CDR3 DNA has 51 bases and is translated from base 1. This TCR came from a woman aged 60 to 75 with active COVID-19. The sequence is built from TRBV28 and TRBJ1-5, with an unclear D gene assignment. The sequenced sample consisted of peripheral blood. The sequence in DNA is TGTGCCAGCAGTTTATGGGAGGCACCCTATAGCAATCAGCCCCAGCATTTT. It is translated as CASSLWEAPYSNQPQHF.